This TCR beta chain was found in a study of T cells in localized non-small cell lung cancer. The assay was immunoSEQ multiplex PCR, and TCRdb's table has in-frame clones only and misses some. This sample has over 45,000 clones, with more than 75% found just once. The CDR3 sequence is 13 residues long. The germline gives CDR1 SQVTM, CDR2 ANQGSEA. V lost 3 bases to trimming and J lost 5 bases, with 13 bases between them. This sequence joins TRBV29-1 and TRBJ1-2; a possible D gene is TRBD1 (6 bases). This TCR derives from a female donor with stage II lung adenocarcinoma. The sample here was PBMCs, taken before any cancer treatment. The CDR3, as DNA: TGCAGCGTTGATGTAGGGGGACGATATGGCTACACCTTC. This gives the protein CSVDVGGRYGYTF.